The 13 T cell receptor beta chains presented below share a single source sample, sequenced in a study of read filtering for tumor transcriptome and immune sequencing. From about 0.4 ug of RNA, a library with molecular barcoded alpha/delta and beta/gamma adaptors was made. TCRdb recomputed calls from the reads with MiXCR, one row per CDR3 protein. The data contain roughly 130,000 distinct CDR3 sequences, under 15% of them singletons. The specimen sequenced was a population of CD138-negative cells sorted from bone marrow. The receptor set was obtained from a donor aged 40 or over with multiple myeloma.

The sample holds many counts of this clonotype. This chain connects TRBV12-3 or TRBV12-4 to TRBJ2-1; 10 positions match TRBD2. This CDR3 is 17 amino acids long. J gave up 9 bases and V 5 bases, and 16 bases lay outside the gene matches. The CDR3 loop reads CASSLGSGRGPLVEQFF. Written as DNA, the CDR3 is TGTGCCAGCAGTCTCGGGAGCGGGAGGGGGCCCTTGGTTGAGCAGTTCTTC.

This clonotype has a count of ten or more. The chain carries TRBV7-2 and TRBJ2-5; 7 nucleotides align to TRBD1. The V segment lost 3 bases and the J segment 1 base; nucleotides outside the gene matches: 2. CDR1 and CDR2 from the germline V gene are SGHTA and FQGNSA. CDR3 length equals 14 residues. The chain's CDR3 is CASSFRQGQETQYF. The DNA for the CDR3 is TGTGCCAGCAGCTTCAGACAGGGCCAAGAGACCCAGTACTTC.

Points on this clonotype: A much larger clone lies one base from this, so it may be a read error. The chain joins TRBV5-4 to TRBJ2-1; 13 nucleotides match TRBD2. The V gene's germline CDR1 is SGHNT and CDR2 YYREEE (reference sequence). CDR3 length: 16 residues. The CDR3: CASSGLAGASYKEQFF. CDR3 nucleotide sequence: TGTGCCAGCAGCGGACTAGCGGGAGCGTCTTACAAGGAGCAGTTCTTC. The full variable domain, with the rest looked up from reference TRBV5-4 and TRBJ2-1, is ETGVTQSPTHLIKTRGQQVTLRCSSQSGHNTVSWYQQALGQGPQFIFQYYREEENGRGNFPPRFSGLQFPNYSSELNVNALELDDSALYLCASSGLAGASYKEQFFGPGTRLTVL.

This clonotype was counted between two and nine times. The chain couples TRBV19 to TRBJ2-3; 7 bases line up with TRBD2. V gave up 6 bases and J gave up 0 bases; unmatched junction bases: 3. CDR3 length equals 14 residues. Germline CDR1 is LNHDA and CDR2 is SQIVND (reference sequence). CDR3 nucleotides: TGTGCCAGTAGGGGAGCGGGAAGCACAGATACGCAGTATTTT. This encodes CASRGAGSTDTQYF.

This clonotype was picked up many times. The V gene is TRBV12-3 or TRBV12-4, the J gene TRBJ1-1; no clear D. The V end was cut by 6 bases, the J end by 0 bases, with 8 bases between. This CDR3 comprises 13 residues. The CDR3 sequence: CASSYTMNTEAFF. In DNA form, the CDR3 reads TGTGCCAGCAGCTATACAATGAACACTGAAGCTTTCTTT.

Ten or more counts support this clonotype. The CDR3 DNA sequence: TGTGCCAGTAGTATAGAAGGAGGGGGCAGGCTTGAGCAGTTCTTC. It translates to CASSIEGGGRLEQFF. V and J are TRBV19 and TRBJ2-1; a weak D match, TRBD1 (7 bases). V gave up 0 bases and J gave up 9 bases, with 15 bases separating them. Germline V CDR1 and CDR2: LNHDA, SQIVND (reference sequence). The CDR3 is 15 residues long.

Regarding this clonotype: The CDR3 does not end in the conserved phenylalanine or tryptophan, so this is likely a read error. The gene calls are TRBV5-1 and TRBJ2-1; 9 bases line up with TRBD1. Germline trimming cut 3 bases from V and 1 base from J; bases unmatched to any gene: 2. The V gene's germline CDR1 is SGHRS and CDR2 YFSETQ. This CDR3 region has 15 residues. CDR3 residues: CASSWDRESYNEQFS. DNA of the CDR3: TGCGCCAGCAGCTGGGACAGGGAATCCTACAATGAGCAGTTCTCC.

On this clonotype: A read error may explain this, as a much larger clone is one base away. V is TRBV11-2 and J is TRBJ2-2, with 9 positions matching TRBD2. CDR3 length: 15 amino acids. The V and J ends lost 8 bases and 5 bases, in that order; junction bases with no gene match: 9. CDR1 is SGHAT and CDR2 is FQNNGV in the germline V gene. CDR3 residues: CASGLGLAVTGELFF. CDR3 coding DNA: TGTGCCAGCGGATTGGGACTAGCAGTAACCGGGGAGCTGTTTTTT.

The table lists this clonotype with many counts. J is TRBJ1-4 and V is TRBV20-1; tentative D call: TRBD1 (5 bases). This CDR3 comprises 14 residues. The V gene's germline CDR1 is DFQATT and CDR2 SNEGSKA (reference sequence). V lost 2 bases and J 7 bases, leaving 14 bases between the germline ends. The CDR3 DNA follows: TGCAGTGCTAGAACTCCCGGGACGGCTGAAAAACTGTTTTTT. The encoded protein is CSARTPGTAEKLFF.

The rearrangement links TRBV12-3 or TRBV12-4 to TRBJ2-5, with D perhaps TRBD2 (5 bases). The CDR3 sequence is 13 residues long. V was pared by 3 bases and J by 4 bases, with 9 bases between. Written as DNA, the CDR3 is TGTGCCAGCAGTTTGGGAGAGGGAGAGACCCAGTACTTC. Protein sequence: CASSLGEGETQYF.

Ten or more counts support this clonotype. The chain links TRBV28 to TRBJ2-2; D not certain. CDR1 MDHEN and CDR2 SYDVKM come from the germline V gene. CDR3 length equals 13 residues. V was pared by 10 bases and J by 2 bases, with 11 bases between. The CDR3 reads CATPDANTGELFF. The CDR3 DNA sequence: TGTGCCACCCCGGATGCTAACACCGGGGAGCTGTTTTTT. Together with reference TRBV28 and TRBJ2-2, the CDR3 gives the full variable domain: DVKVTQSSRYLVKRTGEKVFLECVQDMDHENMFWYRQDPGLGLRLIYFSYDVKMKEKGDIPEGYSVSREKKERFSLILESASTNQTSMYLCATPDANTGELFFGEGSRLTVL.

This clonotype was seen ten or more times. The CDR3 loop is CSAGGTGTHSNQPQHF. In DNA form, the CDR3 reads TGCAGTGCGGGGGGCACCGGGACCCATAGCAATCAGCCCCAGCATTTT. J is TRBJ1-5 and V is TRBV20-1; tentatively, D is TRBD1 (6 bases). The germline V and J ends were trimmed by 6 bases and 0 bases, with 18 bases remaining between them. CDR1 is DFQATT and CDR2 is SNEGSKA in the germline V gene (reference sequence). This CDR3 has 16 residues.

This clonotype was found a few times. V gene TRBV20-1 combines with J gene TRBJ2-1; tentatively, D is TRBD2 (5 bases). Germline-derived CDR1 and CDR2 are DFQATT and SNEGSKA (reference sequence). The CDR3 is made up of 13 amino acids. Trimming stripped 1 base from V and 9 bases from J, with 13 bases between. The CDR3 region has the DNA TGCAGTGCTAGAGCCACGGCTCGGGGTGAGCAGTTCTTC. This encodes CSARATARGEQFF.